A single sample gave rise to the 10 T cell receptor beta chains below, sequenced in a study of T cell changes during pregnancy in multiple sclerosis. TCRdb's table, derived via immunoSEQ multiplex PCR, lists solely in-frame clones and lacks some. Of 15,000 to 20,000 clones in the sample, around 86% are singletons; the top ten hold roughly 14%. This specimen consisted of CD8+ T cells from peripheral blood mononuclear cells, obtained in the third trimester of pregnancy. The receptor source for this set is a female donor in good health, enrolled as a control in a pregnancy study.

This clone was detected only once. V and J are TRBV2 and TRBJ2-5; D remains unclear. The germline V and J ends were trimmed by 3 bases and 4 bases, with 9 bases remaining between them. The germline CDR1 and CDR2 sequences are SNHLY and FYNNEI. This CDR3 contains 13 residues. Here the CDR3 DNA reads TGTGCCAGCAGTGAGGGCCCTGGAGAGACCCAGTACTTC. Residues: CASSEGPGETQYF. The variable domain in full, completed from reference TRBV2 and TRBJ2-5, reads EPEVTQTPSHQVTQMGQEVILRCVPISNHLYFYWYRQILGQKVEFLVSFYNNEISEKSEIFDDQFSVERPDGSNFTLKIRSTKLEDSAMYFCASSEGPGETQYFGPGTRLLVL.

This chain joins TRBV28 and TRBJ1-3, with 9 bases identical to TRBD1. V was pared by 1 base and J by 4 bases, with 8 bases of the junction left unmatched. The CDR3 length is 17 residues. CDR1 MDHEN and CDR2 SYDVKM come from the germline V gene. The CDR3 sequence: CASSLYWDREMGNTIYF. The CDR3 coding sequence is TGTGCCAGCAGTTTATATTGGGACAGGGAGATGGGAAACACCATATATTTT.

V and J are TRBV4-3 and TRBJ2-6; D is undetermined. Per the germline V gene, CDR1 is LGHNA and CDR2 is YSLEER. The V end lost 0 bases, the J end lost 0 bases, and 9 bases lay between the germline ends. This CDR3 is built from 17 residues. CDR3 nucleotide sequence: TGCGCCAGCAGCCAAGAAGGATCAGGCTCTGGGGCCAACGTCCTGACTTTC. It translates to CASSQEGSGSGANVLTF.

A few counts support this clone. The chain uses TRBV4-3 and TRBJ2-6; D might be TRBD2 (6 bases). The germline V gene encodes CDR1 LGHNA and CDR2 YSLEER. The CDR3 runs 16 residues. V was clipped by 0 bases and J by 4 bases, with 10 bases between them. CDR3 sequence reads: CASSQEGGAGANVLTF. In DNA, the CDR3 is TGCGCCAGCAGCCAAGAGGGGGGAGCAGGGGCCAACGTCCTGACTTTC.

V usage is TRBV15 and J usage is TRBJ2-7, with D possibly TRBD2 on 6 matching bases. Trimming shortened V by 2 bases and J by 7 bases, and 24 bases separated the two germline ends. The CDR3 loop spans 17 amino acids. Germline CDR1 is LNHNV and CDR2 is YYDKDF (reference sequence). The CDR3 protein is CATSRTNRGLNSGEQYF. The CDR3 DNA reads TGTGCCACCAGCAGAACTAATCGGGGACTGAATTCGGGGGAGCAGTACTTC.

This sequence joins TRBV6-1 and TRBJ2-7; D is undetermined. Germline V CDR1 and CDR2: MNHNS, SASEGT. The ends were cut back, 4 bases at V and 6 bases at J, with 16 bases in the middle. This CDR3 comprises 14 residues. The CDR3: CASSVASEFSEQYF. In DNA form, the CDR3 reads TGTGCCAGCAGTGTTGCATCGGAGTTCTCCGAGCAGTACTTC.

The chain combines TRBV11-2 with TRBJ2-2, with 8 bases aligning to TRBD1. The CDR3 spans 17 residues. Germline CDR1 and CDR2: SGHAT and FQNNGV. J gave up 3 bases and V 6 bases, and 12 bases lay outside the gene matches. CDR3 in amino acids: CASRSKVQGAYTGELFF. CDR3 sequence (DNA): TGTGCCAGCAGAAGTAAAGTGCAGGGGGCTTACACCGGGGAGCTGTTTTTT.

The chain recombines TRBV29-1 with TRBJ2-3; D is possibly TRBD1 (5 bases). The length of the CDR3 is 13 residues. V was clipped by 3 bases and J by 2 bases, with 9 bases between them. CDR1 is SQVTM, CDR2 ANQGSEA, per germline. The CDR3 is CSVEGQNTDTQYF. DNA for the CDR3: TGCAGCGTTGAGGGGCAGAACACAGATACGCAGTATTTT.

The V call is TRBV7-9, the J call TRBJ2-2; D is undetermined. The germline V gene encodes CDR1 SEHNR and CDR2 FQNEAQ (reference sequence). Trimming cost V 1 base and J 8 bases, with 5 bases left between them. This CDR3 spans 12 amino acids. Here the CDR3 DNA reads TGTGCCAGCAGCTTAGAACAGGGGGAGCTGTTTTTT. Amino acid sequence: CASSLEQGELFF. Full variable domain (rest looked up from reference TRBV7-9 and TRBJ2-2): DTGVSQNPRHKITKRGQNVTFRCDPISEHNRLYWYRQTLGQGPEFLTYFQNEAQLEKSRLLSDRFSAERPKGSFSTLEIQRTEQGDSAMYLCASSLEQGELFFGEGSRLTVL.

DNA for the CDR3: TGTGCCAGCAGTGACGGGACTAGCACCGGGGAGCTGTTTTTT. Translated, it gives CASSDGTSTGELFF. This chain uses TRBV6-4 with TRBJ2-2, with 8 nucleotides matching TRBD2. Trimming cost V 2 bases and J 4 bases; bases outside gene matches: 0. The CDR3 consists of 14 residues. Looked up from germline, CDR1 is MRHNA and CDR2 is SNTAGT.